The present TCR beta chain was sequenced within a study of shared clonotypes between healthy human individuals. Study-wide points: Owing to a small donor count, the genetic and exposure-history diversity represented was limited. Researchers found naive subsets generally carried larger estimated richness than memory subsets.

Naive CD8 isolation took CD45RO-negative cells positively selected for CCR7 and excluded terminally differentiated effector memory CD45RA+ cells. The donor cohort consisted entirely of Caucasian adults residing in Nashville, Tennessee. A word on this clone: Its antigen is as yet unknown.

This CDR3 contains 14 residues. CDR1 is MNHEY, CDR2 SMNVEV, per germline (reference sequence). V lost 2 bases and J lost 3, with 11 bases in between. The table came from immunoSEQ multiplex PCR; TCRdb's copy has only in-frame clones and leaves some out. This table holds 1.5 million to 2.5 million clones, approximately 94% found once. This chain joins TRBV27 and TRBJ2-7; TRBD1 might be the D (5 bases). The specimen sequenced was naive CD8+ T cells sorted from blood. This receptor was taken from a man aged 18-30 years in good health. The CDR3: CASSLQGAHYEQYF. The CDR3 DNA reads TGTGCCAGCAGTTTACAAGGGGCTCACTACGAGCAGTACTTC.